The rows below give T cell receptor beta chains drawn from one sample of a study of T cell responses to AZD1222 COVID-19 vaccine. Assay: immunoSEQ multiplex PCR; the TCRdb copy retains only in-frame clones and omits some. Counted here are 150,000 to 200,000 clones, 85% to 95% occurring once; the ten biggest clones make up 2% to 2.5%. The specimen was peripheral blood, collected on day 0 of AZD1222 vaccination. Receptors originate from an adult in good health. Each CDR3 is given with its conserved first and last residue. The D gene is left open where the match is weak. Clone size is stated in some rows and not others, as once, few, many or a class when expanded.

few TRBJ1-4 - TRBV5-1 TGCGCCAGCAGCTTGGGGGCAGCTAGTGAGGAAAAACTGTTTTTT CASSLGAASEEKLFF
- TRBJ1-2 TRBD1 TRBV4-1 TGCGCCAGCAGCCAAGATCCCGGACAGGGGGGTAACTATGGCTACACCTTC CASSQDPGQGGNYGYTF
- TRBJ2-3 - TRBV7-9 TGTGCCAGCAGCTTAGGTGTCAGGGTGACAACAGATACGCAGTATTTT CASSLGVRVTTDTQYF
- TRBJ1-5 TRBD1 TRBV28 TGTGCCAGCACGAAAGTGGCCCAGGGACAGGGATTTGGCAATCAGCCCCAGCATTTT CASTKVAQGQGFGNQPQHF
- TRBJ1-6 TRBD1 TRBV6-1 TGTGCCAGCAGTGAGCAGGGGGCAAGGAATAATTCACCCCTCCACTTT CASSEQGARNNSPLHF
once TRBJ1-3 - TRBV2 TGTGCCTCCCAGAAAGGCGCTAACTCTGGAAACACCATATATTTT CASQKGANSGNTIYF
once TRBJ1-1 - TRBV30 TGTGCCTGGGCCGCGGAGAACACTGAAGCTTTCTTT CAWAAENTEAFF
- TRBJ1-3 - TRBV10-3 TGTGCCATCAGTGAGGTTCTCTCTGGAAACACCATATATTTT CAISEVLSGNTIYF
once TRBJ2-1 - TRBV10-3 TGTGCCATCAGTGACGGCGACTACAATGAGCAGTTCTTC CAISDGDYNEQFF
- TRBJ1-1 TRBD1 TRBV10-3 TGTGCCGCGGGACAGGGGATGAACACTGAAGCTTTCTTT CAAGQGMNTEAFF
once TRBJ1-2 - TRBV6-1 TGTGCCAGCAGTGAAAGGGAGGAGAGCGGCGGCTACACCTTC CASSEREESGGYTF
- TRBJ1-1 - TRBV6-5 TGTGCCAGCAGTACCAGGATGGGGAACACTGAAGCTTTCTTT CASSTRMGNTEAFF
- TRBJ1-1 - TRBV7-2 TGTGCCAGCGTTCCCCTGCCTAAAATGAACACTGAAGCTTTCTTT CASVPLPKMNTEAFF
- TRBJ1-4 - TRBV30 TGTGCCTGGAGTGTACTGGGGGGGCACGGTGAAAAACTGTTTTTT CAWSVLGGHGEKLFF
once TRBJ2-5 TRBD2 TRBV19 TGTGCCAGTACCCCGGGGTCATCCCCTAGCGGGACCCAGTACTTC CASTPGSSPSGTQYF
- TRBJ2-3 - TRBV5-8 TGTGCCAGCAGGAGGATGTATCGAGATACGCAGTATTTT CASRRMYRDTQYF
- TRBJ2-5 TRBD1 TRBV30 TGTGCCTGGAGCTTGACAGGGGGCTTGGAGACCCAGTACTTC CAWSLTGGLETQYF
- TRBJ1-6 TRBD1 TRBV7-2 TGTGCCAGCAGCTCAGACAGGGTGAATAATTCACCCCTCCACTTT CASSSDRVNNSPLHF
- TRBJ2-7 TRBD2 TRBV7-3 TGTGCCAGCAGCTTAGCTAGCGGGAGCTCCTACGAGCAGTACTTC CASSLASGSSYEQYF
- TRBJ2-5 - TRBV7-6 TGTGCCAGCAGCTCCGGAGAGACCCAGTACTTC CASSSGETQYF
- TRBJ1-5 - TRBV6-2/TRBV6-3 TGTGCCAGCAGTTACTCGCTTCATGGCCCAAATCAGGGGCCCCAGCATTTT CASSYSLHGPNQGPQHF
- TRBJ1-1 TRBD1 TRBV11-2 TGTGCCAGCAGCTTAGATGTCGCGGCAGGGGGGAACACTGAAGCTTTCTTT CASSLDVAAGGNTEAFF
- TRBJ2-1 - TRBV28 TGTGCCAGCAGCCTTAAATCAAATGAGCAGTTCTTC CASSLKSNEQFF
- TRBJ1-1 - TRBV3-1/TRBV3-2 TGTGCCAGCAGCCAAATGATTACTAGTGAAGCTTTCTTT CASSQMITSEAFF
- TRBJ1-1 TRBD1 TRBV27 TGTGCCAGCAGGACAGGGGACACTGAAGCTTTCTTT CASRTGDTEAFF
- TRBJ1-2 TRBD1 TRBV28 TGTGCCAGCAGTTTAGGACAGGGGGCTGATGGCTACACCTTC CASSLGQGADGYTF
- TRBJ1-5 - TRBV5-6 TGTGCCAGCAGCCCCGGGGAACAAGGAAGGGGCAATCAGCCCCAGCATTTT CASSPGEQGRGNQPQHF
- TRBJ1-6 - TRBV10-3 TGTGCCATCAGTCCTGGGTCCTATAATTCACCCCTCCACTTT CAISPGSYNSPLHF
- TRBJ1-1 - TRBV18 TGTGCCAGCTCACCACGGGGGGGGGCTGTGAACACTGAAGCTTTCTTT CASSPRGGAVNTEAFF
- TRBJ1-1 - TRBV2 TGTGCCAGCAGTGAAGCGCGTCAGATGAACACTGAAGCTTTCTTT CASSEARQMNTEAFF
- TRBJ2-1 - TRBV21-1 TGTGCCAGCAGCAAAGGGGAAGGACACCAGGGCCCCTACAATGAGCAGTTCTTC CASSKGEGHQGPYNEQFF
- TRBJ1-1 - TRBV27 TGTGCCAGCAGTTTAGGATTCGGCAGGAACACTGAAGCTTTCTTT CASSLGFGRNTEAFF
- TRBJ1-1 - TRBV5-1 TGCGCCAGCAGCGTGGAGCAGGGTTTTGCTTTCTTT CASSVEQGFAFF
few TRBJ1-5 - TRBV9 TGTGCCAGCAGCGAAGAGGGGTTACGCAATCAGCCCCAGCATTTT CASSEEGLRNQPQHF
- TRBJ2-1 - TRBV5-5 TGTGCCAGCAGCTTGCGGGAGAACGAGCAGTTCTTC CASSLRENEQFF
once TRBJ1-2 TRBD1 TRBV5-5 TGTGCCAGCAGCTTGGGGACAGGACTTCCCTACGGCTACACCTTC CASSLGTGLPYGYTF
many TRBJ2-5 - TRBV19 TGTGCCAGTAGCACAGGGTTTCAAGAGACCCAGTACTTC CASSTGFQETQYF
- TRBJ2-3 - TRBV12-2 TGTGCAAGTCGCTTAGCGCGGGTCCAGGGCCCAGATACGCAGTATTTT CASRLARVQGPDTQYF
- TRBJ2-1 - TRBV5-6 TGTGCCAGCAGCTTGGAGGGCGGGAAGAGGCGAAATGAGCAGTTCTTC CASSLEGGKRRNEQFF
- TRBJ1-2 - TRBV20-1 TGCAGTGCTAGTGAGGGAGGGGGGTTCTCCTATGGCTACACCTTC CSASEGGGFSYGYTF
- TRBJ2-7 - TRBV28 TGTGCCAGCAGCCTAACCGGGACATCTCCCTACGAGCAGTACTTC CASSLTGTSPYEQYF
- TRBJ1-1 - TRBV4-1 TGCGCCAGCAGCCATCGAGCCGGGACCCTGAACACTGAAGCTTTCTTT CASSHRAGTLNTEAFF
- TRBJ1-5 TRBD1 TRBV19 TGTGCCAGTAGGACGAAACAGGGGAGCAATCAGCCCCAGCATTTT CASRTKQGSNQPQHF
- TRBJ2-5 - TRBV7-9 TGTGCCAGCAGCTTAGGGGACTCTGGCCAAGAGACCCAGTACTTC CASSLGDSGQETQYF
- TRBJ1-6 TRBD1 TRBV27 TGTGCCAGCAGTCTCGGGACAGGGGGTAGCGGTTCACCCCTCCACTTT CASSLGTGGSGSPLHF
- TRBJ1-3 - TRBV29-1 TGCAGCGTTGAGCAGGGACCTGGAAACACCATATATTTT CSVEQGPGNTIYF
- TRBJ2-6 - TRBV11-2 TGTGCCAGCAGCCTTAGTGGGGGGAAGATACACTCTGGGGCCAACGTCCTGACTTTC CASSLSGGKIHSGANVLTF
- TRBJ2-2 TRBD1 TRBV7-3 TGTGCCAGCAGGAAGACAGGGGGAAACACCGGGGAGCTGTTTTTT CASRKTGGNTGELFF
- TRBJ2-3 TRBD1 TRBV28 TGTGCCAGCAGTGGACGGGGACAGTTCACAGATACGCAGTATTTT CASSGRGQFTDTQYF
- TRBJ1-2 - TRBV28 TGTGCCAGCGGGGGCGCGATTTATGGCTACACCTTC CASGGAIYGYTF
- TRBJ1-2 TRBD1 TRBV10-2 TGCGCCAGCAGTGATTCAGGACAGGGCGCCTATGGCTACACCTTC CASSDSGQGAYGYTF
- TRBJ1-5 TRBD1 TRBV7-2 TGTGCCAGCAGCTTACAGGGGGGGAATCAGCCCCAGCATTTT CASSLQGGNQPQHF
- TRBJ1-1 - TRBV19 TGTGCCAGTACCTTCGGGCAGCCCGGGGTTGGAGCTTTCTTT CASTFGQPGVGAFF
- TRBJ2-7 - TRBV12-3/TRBV12-4 TGTGCCAGCAAGTGGACGGACTCCTACGAGCAGTACTTC CASKWTDSYEQYF
- TRBJ2-5 - TRBV6-5 TGTGCCAGCAGTTACTTTACGGCCGGGGAGACCCAGTACTTC CASSYFTAGETQYF
- TRBJ2-7 - TRBV7-8 TGTGCCAGCAGCCGCTTCTCCTACGAGCAGTACTTC CASSRFSYEQYF
- TRBJ2-2 - TRBV10-3 TGTGCCATCAGCCAAGGGGCGAACACCGGGGAGCTGTTTTTT CAISQGANTGELFF